This TCR beta chain emerged from a study of CD8+CD57+ T cells in acquired aplastic anemia. The CDR3 contains 16 residues. Germline assignment: CDR1 SGHAT and CDR2 FQDESV (reference sequence). The germline V and J ends were trimmed by 5 bases and 3 bases, with 14 bases remaining between them. The authors sequenced patients whose flow cytometry had shown CD8+CD57+ cell expansion. Profiles of TCR beta VDJ and CDR3 were generated from a genomic DNA template. From the reads, TCRdb called clonotypes with MiXCR, one entry per CDR3 protein. The table records about 270,000 distinct CDR3 sequences, roughly 80% of them present only once.

The chain is built from TRBV11-1 and TRBJ1-6; D is ambiguous. The sequencing sample was made of sorted CD4+, CD8+, or CD8+CD57+ T cells (not recorded which) from PBMCs. This TCR came from a human donor with aplastic anemia. The CDR3 here is CASSVGSDGYNSPLHF. The CDR3 DNA is TGTGCCAGCAGCGTAGGGTCAGATGGCTATAATTCACCCCTCCACTTT.